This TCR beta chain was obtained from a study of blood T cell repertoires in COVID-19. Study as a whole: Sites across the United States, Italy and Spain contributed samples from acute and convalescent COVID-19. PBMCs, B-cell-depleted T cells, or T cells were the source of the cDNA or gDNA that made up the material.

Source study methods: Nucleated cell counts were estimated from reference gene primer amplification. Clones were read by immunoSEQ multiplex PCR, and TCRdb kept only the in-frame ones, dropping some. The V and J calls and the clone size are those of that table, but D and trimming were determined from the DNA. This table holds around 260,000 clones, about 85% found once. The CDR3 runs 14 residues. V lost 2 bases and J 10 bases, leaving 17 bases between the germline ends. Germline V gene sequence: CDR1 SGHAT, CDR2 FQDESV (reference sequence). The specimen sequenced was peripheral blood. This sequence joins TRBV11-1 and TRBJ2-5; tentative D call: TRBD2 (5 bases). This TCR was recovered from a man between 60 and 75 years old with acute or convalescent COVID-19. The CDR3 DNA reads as TGTGCCAGCAGCTTAAAGGACTGGCCCCGAGACCAGTACTTC. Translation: CASSLKDWPRDQYF.